These T cell receptor beta chains were read from a single sample in a study of blood T cell repertoires in COVID-19. Produced via immunoSEQ multiplex PCR; TCRdb's table is partial and in-frame only. The table records about 380,000 clones, 89% of them present only once. Sequenced: peripheral blood. All receptors derive from a man between 35 and 55 years old with acute or convalescent COVID-19. Both conserved end residues are part of each CDR3. The D gene is left open where the match is weak. Where a row states a size, it is once, few, many or the class of an expanded clone; other rows omit it.

D: TRBD2
V: TRBV11-2
size: -
J: TRBJ2-7
CDR3: CASTLGGSSYEQYF
DNA: TGTGCCAGCACACTGGGGGGGAGCTCCTACGAGCAGTACTTC

D: -
V: TRBV4-3
size: -
J: TRBJ1-6
CDR3: CASSVAGGNSPLHF
DNA: TGCGCCAGCAGTGTGGCAGGTGGGAATTCACCCCTCCACTTT

D: -
V: TRBV30
size: -
J: TRBJ1-5
CDR3: CAFEDSNQPQHF
DNA: TGTGCCTTTGAGGATAGCAATCAGCCCCAGCATTTT

D: TRBD1
V: TRBV7-9
size: -
J: TRBJ1-6
CDR3: CASSLTTGTGFRNSPLHF
DNA: TGTGCCAGCAGCTTAACCACCGGGACAGGGTTTCGGAATTCACCCCTCCACTTT

D: -
V: TRBV28
size: -
J: TRBJ2-2
CDR3: CASTPSGATGELFF
DNA: TGTGCCAGCACCCCCTCAGGGGCCACCGGGGAGCTGTTTTTT

D: TRBD2
V: TRBV27
size: once
J: TRBJ2-5
CDR3: CASSSLPGLAGGGGETQYF
DNA: TGTGCCAGCAGTTCACTTCCGGGACTAGCGGGAGGTGGGGGAGAGACCCAGTACTTC

D: -
V: TRBV3-1/TRBV3-2
size: -
J: TRBJ2-7
CDR3: CASSPRQYSYEQYF
DNA: TGTGCCAGCAGCCCCCGACAGTACTCCTACGAGCAGTACTTC

D: -
V: TRBV11-2
size: -
J: TRBJ2-3
CDR3: CASSSSAGDTQYF
DNA: TGTGCCAGCAGCTCCTCGGCAGGAGATACGCAGTATTTT

D: TRBD1
V: TRBV30
size: -
J: TRBJ2-1
CDR3: CAWSEWTGDFGEQFF
DNA: TGTGCCTGGAGTGAGTGGACAGGGGATTTTGGTGAGCAGTTCTTC

D: -
V: TRBV27
size: -
J: TRBJ1-5
CDR3: CASSLLMEGNQPQHF
DNA: TGTGCCAGCAGCCTCCTGATGGAGGGGAATCAGCCCCAGCATTTT

D: -
V: TRBV28
size: -
J: TRBJ1-1
CDR3: CASSLGAVAPEAFF
DNA: TGTGCCAGCAGTCTGGGGGCAGTGGCCCCTGAAGCTTTCTTT

D: -
V: TRBV18
size: -
J: TRBJ2-5
CDR3: CASSPAMGAMETQYF
DNA: TGTGCCAGCTCACCCGCCATGGGGGCCATGGAGACCCAGTACTTC

D: -
V: TRBV6-5
size: -
J: TRBJ1-4
CDR3: CASTPSLTEKLFF
DNA: TGTGCCAGCACCCCCTCCCTAACTGAAAAACTGTTTTTT

D: -
V: TRBV2
size: -
J: TRBJ1-3
CDR3: CASKITGTGNTIYF
DNA: TGTGCCAGCAAGATTACAGGGACTGGAAACACCATATATTTT

D: -
V: TRBV28
size: few
J: TRBJ2-7
CDR3: CASRIPSSYEQYF
DNA: TGTGCCAGCAGAATACCGAGCTCCTACGAGCAGTACTTC

D: TRBD2
V: TRBV27
size: -
J: TRBJ2-2
CDR3: CASRSGGVWTGELFF
DNA: TGTGCCAGCAGGTCCGGGGGGGTGTGGACCGGGGAGCTGTTTTTT

D: -
V: TRBV18
size: -
J: TRBJ1-1
CDR3: CASSPLEGTEAFF
DNA: TGTGCCAGCTCGCCTTTAGAGGGCACTGAAGCTTTCTTT

D: -
V: TRBV11-3
size: -
J: TRBJ2-3
CDR3: CASSLGSQRLGDTQYF
DNA: TGTGCCAGCAGCTTAGGCTCTCAGCGCTTGGGAGATACGCAGTATTTT

D: -
V: TRBV10-2
size: -
J: TRBJ1-2
CDR3: CASSEGVDYGYTF
DNA: TGCGCCAGCAGTGAGGGAGTGGACTATGGCTACACCTTC

D: -
V: TRBV11-2
size: few
J: TRBJ1-2
CDR3: CASSLDGGRPNYGYTF
DNA: TGTGCCAGCAGCTTAGATGGCGGTCGCCCTAACTATGGCTACACCTTC

D: TRBD2
V: TRBV10-1
size: -
J: TRBJ2-1
CDR3: CASSESQREVNEQFF
DNA: TGCGCCAGCAGTGAGAGTCAGCGGGAGGTCAATGAGCAGTTCTTC

D: TRBD1
V: TRBV6-5
size: -
J: TRBJ1-1
CDR3: CASRGQGATEAFF
DNA: TGTGCCAGCAGGGGACAGGGGGCGACTGAAGCTTTCTTT

D: -
V: TRBV10-3
size: -
J: TRBJ2-1
CDR3: CAISEYRGNNEQFF
DNA: TGTGCCATCAGTGAGTACCGGGGGAACAATGAGCAGTTCTTC

D: -
V: TRBV6-5
size: -
J: TRBJ1-2
CDR3: CASSKGPGGGWGYTF
DNA: TGTGCCAGCAGTAAGGGCCCCGGCGGGGGCTGGGGCTACACCTTC

D: -
V: TRBV5-5
size: -
J: TRBJ1-1
CDR3: CASSFSPGGTEAFF
DNA: TGTGCCAGCAGCTTTTCTCCGGGTGGCACTGAAGCTTTCTTT

D: -
V: TRBV4-1
size: -
J: TRBJ2-7
CDR3: CASSADSYEQYF
DNA: TGCGCCAGCAGCGCAGACAGTTACGAGCAGTACTTC

D: -
V: TRBV6-1
size: -
J: TRBJ1-1
CDR3: CASSELLTSRNTEAFF
DNA: TGTGCCAGCAGTGAACTCTTGACATCCCGGAACACTGAAGCTTTCTTT

D: -
V: TRBV25-1
size: -
J: TRBJ2-7
CDR3: CASSAGYEQYF
DNA: TGTGCCAGCAGTGCGGGTTACGAGCAGTACTTC

D: -
V: TRBV6-5
size: -
J: TRBJ2-7
CDR3: CASTKGGSYEQYF
DNA: TGTGCCAGCACCAAAGGGGGCTCCTACGAGCAGTACTTC

D: -
V: TRBV28
size: -
J: TRBJ1-5
CDR3: CASSPPSRNQPQHF
DNA: TGTGCCAGCAGTCCTCCTAGTAGGAATCAGCCCCAGCATTTT

D: -
V: TRBV6-5
size: -
J: TRBJ1-6
CDR3: CASSYSAGQDSPLHF
DNA: TGTGCCAGCAGTTACTCTGCAGGGCAGGATTCACCCCTCCACTTT

D: TRBD1
V: TRBV7-9
size: -
J: TRBJ2-7
CDR3: CASSFSGDRADEQYF
DNA: TGTGCCAGCAGCTTCTCGGGGGACAGGGCTGACGAGCAGTACTTC

D: -
V: TRBV19
size: -
J: TRBJ1-1
CDR3: CASSIDQAMNTEAFF
DNA: TGTGCCAGTAGTATAGACCAGGCCATGAACACTGAAGCTTTCTTT

D: -
V: TRBV5-6
size: once
J: TRBJ2-7
CDR3: CASSFGGSIIYEQYF
DNA: TGTGCCAGCAGCTTTGGTGGGAGCATAATCTACGAGCAGTACTTC

D: -
V: TRBV5-1
size: -
J: TRBJ2-7
CDR3: CASSLELNYEQYF
DNA: TGCGCCAGCAGCTTGGAACTAAACTACGAGCAGTACTTC

D: -
V: TRBV5-6
size: -
J: TRBJ1-2
CDR3: CASSSVYGYTF
DNA: TGTGCCAGCAGCTCGGTCTATGGCTACACCTTC

D: TRBD1
V: TRBV4-2
size: -
J: TRBJ2-7
CDR3: CASSQGLGQGPHEQYF
DNA: TGTGCCAGCAGCCAAGGTTTAGGACAGGGGCCCCACGAGCAGTACTTC

D: -
V: TRBV10-3
size: -
J: TRBJ2-1
CDR3: CAIGTGSSYNEQFF
DNA: TGTGCCATCGGGACCGGGAGCTCCTACAATGAGCAGTTCTTC

D: TRBD2
V: TRBV7-8
size: -
J: TRBJ2-2
CDR3: CASSPLSGSVTGELFF
DNA: TGTGCCAGCAGCCCACTTAGCGGGAGTGTAACCGGGGAGCTGTTTTTT

D: -
V: TRBV27
size: once
J: TRBJ2-2
CDR3: CASSPGVGTGELFF
DNA: TGTGCCAGCAGTCCAGGCGTGGGCACCGGGGAGCTGTTTTTT

D: TRBD1
V: TRBV29-1
size: few
J: TRBJ2-7
CDR3: CSVVAGGRSYEQYF
DNA: TGCAGCGTCGTTGCAGGGGGTCGATCCTACGAGCAGTACTTC

D: TRBD1
V: TRBV5-4
size: -
J: TRBJ2-2
CDR3: CASSLELGQGAGELFF
DNA: TGTGCCAGCAGCTTGGAGTTAGGACAGGGTGCCGGGGAGCTGTTTTTT

D: TRBD1
V: TRBV27
size: -
J: TRBJ1-5
CDR3: CASSLDRGSNQPQHF
DNA: TGTGCCAGCAGTTTAGACAGGGGTTCCAATCAGCCCCAGCATTTT

D: TRBD2
V: TRBV30
size: -
J: TRBJ2-7
CDR3: CAWSVTSGQQYF
DNA: TGTGCCTGGAGCGTAACTAGCGGACAGCAGTACTTC

D: -
V: TRBV6-5
size: -
J: TRBJ1-1
CDR3: CASSYSVRGNTEAFF
DNA: TGTGCCAGCAGTTACTCTGTCAGGGGCAACACTGAAGCTTTCTTT

D: -
V: TRBV7-8
size: once
J: TRBJ1-2
CDR3: CASSPDGRYYGYTF
DNA: TGTGCCAGCAGCCCCGATGGCAGGTACTATGGCTACACCTTC

D: -
V: TRBV6-6
size: few
J: TRBJ1-1
CDR3: CASIRLRTEAFF
DNA: TGTGCCAGCATACGACTGAGGACTGAAGCTTTCTTT

D: -
V: TRBV9
size: -
J: TRBJ2-3
CDR3: CASSPRAQGSTDTQYF
DNA: TGTGCCAGCAGCCCCCGTGCCCAGGGGTCCACAGATACGCAGTATTTT

D: -
V: TRBV5-1
size: -
J: TRBJ2-7
CDR3: CASRWQTGSYEQYF
DNA: TGCGCCAGCAGGTGGCAGACAGGCTCCTACGAGCAGTACTTC

D: -
V: TRBV10-3
size: -
J: TRBJ1-2
CDR3: CAISEEQGTNYGYTF
DNA: TGTGCCATCAGTGAAGAGCAGGGGACAAACTATGGCTACACCTTC

D: TRBD1
V: TRBV27
size: -
J: TRBJ1-2
CDR3: CASSQQARDSHYGYTF
DNA: TGTGCCAGCAGTCAACAAGCTCGGGACAGTCACTATGGCTACACCTTC